The T cell receptor (beta chain) described here comes from a study of blood T cell repertoires in COVID-19 (TCRdb year 2020). Context from the whole study: Collaborator samples came from the United States, Italy and Spain and covered acute and convalescent phases of COVID-19. The material from the prospective study consisted of cDNA or gDNA derived from T cells, B-cell-depleted T cells, or PBMCs. The dataset comprised deeply sampled blood TCRbeta repertoires from subjects exposed to, actively infected with, or recovered from COVID-19. The repertoires were made available in a free public database intended to serve as a resource for research on the immune response to SARS-CoV-2. The samples were drawn from two sources: the first 160 participants of the ongoing ImmuneRACE study, and some 1,300 subjects contributed by 6 global collaborators. The sample metadata nearly always contained a de-identified subject ID, COVID-19 status, age in years and sex. HLA class I and class II types, where available, came from metadata supplied by the sample provider rather than from assay-based typing.

Remarks on this clone: Its antigen is unknown. No base quality values were provided; no much bigger clone lies one nucleotide off.

Broader findings and caveats from the paper: The amount of clinical and demographic metadata varied by source and participant and was provided uncurated.

The immunoSEQ Assay, a bias-controlled multiplex PCR, was used to amplify TCRbeta CDR3 regions from genomic DNA. The study's own analysis went as follows. Within the assay, amplification of reference gene primers was used to estimate how many nucleated cells each sample contained. Sequence reads were collapsed and filtered to measure the absolute abundance of every unique TCRbeta CDR3 rearrangement. For each sample, productive Simpson clonality was calculated by taking the square root of Simpson's diversity index across productive rearrangements. TCRdb retrieved this table from immuneACCESS and kept in-frame rearrangements only. Not all clones are present; in checked studies, unresolved V genes account for under half, and no reason is known for the remainder. The V and J calls and clone size are taken from that table; D and trimming were inferred from the DNA. The sample yields 200,000 or so clones; around 84% were counted once. The biggest ten clones account for roughly a tenth of the sample.

In Seattle, one collaborating source enrolled patients while the infection was active and tracked those patients longitudinally over the course of disease. Collaborating institutions collected whole blood in K2EDTA tubes following their own protocols. Collaborator samples were shipped for TCRbeta analysis as frozen whole blood, isolated PBMCs, or DNA extracted from either sample type. The TCR was taken from a woman over 75 with COVID-19, enrolled during active disease. The specimen sequenced was peripheral blood.

The CDR3 region reads CAIPRDRGTYEQYV. Here is the DNA: TGTGCCATCCCCCGGGACAGGGGTACCTACGAGCAGTACGTC. The rearranged chain carries TRBV14 and TRBJ2-7, with 10 junctional bases fitting TRBD1. After removal of 10 bases from V and 2 bases from J, the junction retains 8 bases not matched to a gene. The CDR3 starts with the cysteine, ends with the valine, and has 14 residues. Kept here is only the CDR3 DNA, which spans 42 bases and is read in frame from base 1. From a lookup of the germline V gene, CDR1 and CDR2 are SGHDN and FVKESK.